Included here is one T cell receptor beta chain sequence, with context. This entry belongs to a study of blood T cell repertoires in COVID-19. Study at large: The United States, Italy and Spain supplied acute and convalescent COVID-19 samples. PBMCs, B-cell-depleted T cells, or T cells were the source of the cDNA or gDNA that made up the material.

As handled by the study authors: Counts of nucleated cells, estimated from reference gene primer amplification, were obtained. Profiled with immunoSEQ multiplex PCR; TCRdb holds only in-frame clones, not every one. That table supplies the V and J calls and clone size; D and trimming were determined from the DNA. This table has about 210,000 clones, under 90% appearing once. With 2 bases removed from V and 7 bases from J, the gap between germline ends came to 17 bases. The CDR3 has 15 residues. From germline, CDR1 is MNHNS and CDR2 SASEGT. The V and J genes are TRBV6-1 and TRBJ1-2; the D gene is possibly TRBD1 (6 bases). Sequenced material: peripheral blood. This receptor was taken from a man in his 60s with acute or convalescent COVID-19. The CDR3 sequence is CASSEFEGEGAGYTF. In DNA form, the CDR3 reads TGTGCCAGCAGTGAATTTGAGGGGGAAGGGGCTGGCTACACCTTC.